The present TCR beta chain was sequenced within a study of T cell responses to AZD1222 COVID-19 vaccine. Study-wide results and caveats: The study found vaccine-associated CD4 TCRs spanning spike, dominant at 160-218 and 743-854.

CDR1 and CDR2 (germline): MNHEY, SVGEGT. CDR3 size: 13 residues. V lost 4 bases and J 3 bases, leaving 7 bases between the germline ends. Only in-frame clones appear in the TCRdb table, and some are missing; sequencing was by immunoSEQ multiplex PCR. Of 150,000 to 200,000 clones in the sample, 80% to 95% were seen once. Details on this clone: Its antigen is not identified.

The source material was peripheral blood, sampled on day 0 of AZD1222 vaccination. The chain recombines TRBV6-2 or TRBV6-3 with TRBJ2-1; possibly TRBD1 or TRBD2 for D (5 bases each). This clonotype was sampled from an adult in good health. The CDR3 here is CASSWDHYNEQFF. The CDR3 DNA is TGTGCCAGCAGTTGGGACCACTACAATGAGCAGTTCTTC.